This T cell receptor (beta chain) originates from a study of T cells in Graves' hyperthyroidism and ophthalmopathy. Background on the study: Any treatment followed the collection of peripheral blood at initial diagnosis.

Amplification of TCR beta CDR3 regions used RNA as the template. TCR CDR3 regions were first amplified by RT-PCR with HTBI primers. In TCRdb, the multiplex PCR reads were re-called with MiXCR into one record per CDR3 protein. The repertoire consists of hundreds of thousands of distinct CDR3 sequences, with 38% occurring once and the leading ten covering about 8.9%. Study-level findings and limits: Blood samples included most of the expanded thyroid clonotypes exceeding 0.001.

The CDR3 totals 14 residues. Trimming removed 6 bases at V and 2 bases at J, with 14 bases between. Calling Graves' hyperthyroidism stable meant ophthalmopathy did not progress within 18 months. Uncontrolled infection, other autoimmune disease, pregnancy and lactation each barred patients from inclusion. A word on this clonotype: The antigen remains unidentified.

This receptor was obtained from a man aged 18 to 29 with Graves' hyperthyroidism. The sample was blood. V usage is TRBV12-3 or TRBV12-4 and J usage is TRBJ2-7; D possibly corresponds to TRBD1 (5 bases). The CDR3 region is CASSPNRLTYEQYF. The CDR3 DNA reads TGTGCCAGCAGCCCGAACAGGCTAACCTACGAGCAGTACTTC.